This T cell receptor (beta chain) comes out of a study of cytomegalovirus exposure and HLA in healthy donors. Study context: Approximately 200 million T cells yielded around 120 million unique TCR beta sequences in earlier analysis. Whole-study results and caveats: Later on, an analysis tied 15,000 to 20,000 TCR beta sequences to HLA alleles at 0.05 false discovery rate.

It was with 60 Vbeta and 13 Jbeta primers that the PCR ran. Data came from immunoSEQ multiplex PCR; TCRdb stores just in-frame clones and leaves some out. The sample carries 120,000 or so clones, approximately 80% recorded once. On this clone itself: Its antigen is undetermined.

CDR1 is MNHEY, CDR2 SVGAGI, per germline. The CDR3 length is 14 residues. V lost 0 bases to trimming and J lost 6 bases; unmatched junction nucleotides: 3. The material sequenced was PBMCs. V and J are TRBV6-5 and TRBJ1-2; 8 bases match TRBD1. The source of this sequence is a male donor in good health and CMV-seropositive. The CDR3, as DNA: TGTGCCAGCAGTTACTCAGGGACAGGACATGGCTACACCTTC. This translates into CASSYSGTGHGYTF.